This T cell receptor beta chain comes out of a study of OX40 agonist ivuxolimab in advanced cancers. Study overall: Patients received ivuxolimab, an intravenous treatment, every 2 weeks at 0.01 to 10 mg/kg. Study-wide points: Both CD4+ and CD8+ T cell populations in blood had undergone clonal expansion by week 6 at 0.1 to 3.0 mg/kg. Antigens targeted by the expanded peripheral T cells were not determined.

Only in-frame clones appear in the TCRdb table, and some are missing; sequencing was by immunoSEQ multiplex PCR. This sample has around 19,000 clones, with around nine tenths found just once. The CDR3 has 14 amino acids. V was trimmed by 5 bases and J by 0 bases, leaving 8 bases between them. The V gene's germline CDR1 is SGHAT and CDR2 FQNNGV. A word on this clone: Its antigen is not identified.

This sample comprised CD4+ or CD8+ T cells sorted from blood, obtained in a trial of the OX40 agonist ivuxolimab. The sequence derives from an adult with an advanced solid tumor such as melanoma, head and neck, liver or kidney cancer. The genes are TRBV11-2 and TRBJ1-3; D call uncertain. As DNA, the CDR3 is TGTGCCAGCAGCGCACCGGTCTCTGGAAACACCATATATTTT. As protein: CASSAPVSGNTIYF.